The next 27 T cell receptor beta chains were all read from a single sample in a study of response to subunit inactivated influenza vaccine. TCRdb independently ran MiXCR on the RT-PCR reads; one entry per CDR3 protein. The table shows approximately 290,000 distinct CDR3 sequences, with approximately 21% occurring only once. Material: PBMCs from blood, obtained less than 22 months after vaccination. These receptors all stem from a man aged 45 to 75 who received an inactivated influenza vaccine.

CDR3 nucleotide sequence: TGTGCCAGCAACCAGTATAGCAATCAGCCCCAGCATTTT. Protein: CASNQYSNQPQHF. This sequence joins TRBV12-3 or TRBV12-4 and TRBJ1-5; D gene ambiguous. The CDR3 runs 13 residues. Trimming left V 7 bases short and J 0 bases short, with 7 bases between.

The DNA for the CDR3 is TGTGCCAGCAGCTCCATAGCGGGAGGGGACTACAATGAGCAGTTCTTC. Its protein product is CASSSIAGGDYNEQFF. The chain recombines TRBV7-9 with TRBJ2-1, with TRBD2 identical over 11 bases. CDR1 is SEHNR and CDR2 is FQNEAQ in the germline V gene (reference sequence). The CDR3 runs to 16 residues. With V trimmed by 4 bases and J by 3 bases, 5 bases remained unmatched.

This clonotype has only a few counts. The V gene is TRBV7-3, the J gene TRBJ2-3, with TRBD2 identical over 13 bases. Germline-derived CDR1 and CDR2 are SGHTA and FQGTGA. The CDR3 runs 17 residues. With 3 bases clipped from V and 4 bases from J, the junction kept 7 bases outside the gene matches. The CDR3 DNA is TGTGCCAGCAGCTTCGGACTAGCGGGAGCTCGGGCAGATACGCAGTATTTT. As protein: CASSFGLAGARADTQYF.

The chain recombines TRBV9 with TRBJ1-3, with D possibly matching TRBD1 (5 bases). The CDR3 totals 16 residues. Germline assignment: CDR1 SGDLS and CDR2 YYNGEE. V lost 0 bases to trimming and J lost 3 bases, with 13 bases between them. The CDR3 DNA sequence: TGTGCCAGCAGCGTAGCCGGGGCAGCAGGTGGAAACACCATATATTTT. Translated, it gives CASSVAGAAGGNTIYF.

The J gene is TRBJ2-3, the V gene TRBV6-4; 11 positions match TRBD1. V dropped 6 bases and J dropped 4; count of bases not matched to a gene: 3. In germline, CDR1 is MRHNA, CDR2 SNTAGT. There are 14 residues in the CDR3. This CDR3 is CASRPGQGADTQYF. DNA of the CDR3: TGTGCCAGCAGGCCGGGACAGGGGGCAGATACGCAGTATTTT.

A single count supports this clonotype. This chain joins TRBV27 and TRBJ2-1, with D unresolved. CDR1 is MNHEY, CDR2 SMNVEV, per germline (reference sequence). V lost 2 bases to trimming and J lost 15 bases, with 8 bases between them. CDR3 length: 10 amino acids. CDR3 bases: TGTGCCAGCAGTTTAAGAAATCGGTTCTTC. Translating gives CASSLRNRFF.

This clonotype was detected a few times. The chain employs TRBV20-1 and TRBJ1-5, with no clear D. V was pared by 6 bases and J by 4 bases, with 10 bases between. Germline values: CDR1 DFQATT, CDR2 SNEGSKA (reference sequence). The CDR3 totals 12 residues. Here the CDR3 reads CSANSGNQPQHF. The CDR3 nucleotides read TGCAGTGCCAACAGTGGAAATCAGCCCCAGCATTTT.

The rearrangement links TRBV20-1 to TRBJ2-1; 10 bases fit TRBD2. Trimming at V came to 0 bases and at J to 4 bases, leaving 6 bases not matched to a gene. The CDR3 is made up of 16 amino acids. From germline, CDR1 is DFQATT and CDR2 SNEGSKA (reference sequence). The CDR3 nucleotides read TGCAGTGCTAGAGATCCCCAGCGGGGGGGATACAATGAGCAGTTCTTC. It translates to CSARDPQRGGYNEQFF.

The rearrangement uses TRBV5-4 and TRBJ2-7, with TRBD2 identical over 9 bases. Germline V gene data show CDR1 as SGHNT and CDR2 as YYREEE (reference sequence). Unmatched junction bases numbered 8, after V lost 4 bases and J lost 3 bases. The CDR3 is 15 amino acids. CDR3 protein: CASSRSGLAYYEQYF. The DNA of the CDR3 is TGTGCCAGCAGCAGATCGGGACTAGCCTACTACGAGCAGTACTTC.

In its sample, this clonotype was seen a few times. The chain employs TRBV27 and TRBJ1-2; 7 bases are shared with TRBD1. The trim removed 3 bases at V and 6 bases at J, leaving 4 bases unmatched. Germline loops: CDR1 MNHEY, CDR2 SMNVEV (reference sequence). This CDR3 spans 13 amino acids. This chain's CDR3 is CASSFVRGDGYTF. The CDR3 DNA reads TGTGCCAGCAGTTTTGTCAGGGGGGATGGCTACACCTTC.

The rearrangement joins TRBV4-3 to TRBJ2-3; unclear D gene. Trimming removed 1 base from V and 3 bases from J, with 8 bases in between. Germline values: CDR1 LGHNA, CDR2 YSLEER. The CDR3 is made up of 14 amino acids. In DNA form, the CDR3 reads TGCGCCAGCAGCCAAGTTAGATCTACAGATACGCAGTATTTT. It translates to CASSQVRSTDTQYF.

The V gene is TRBV12-3 or TRBV12-4, the J gene TRBJ2-1, with D possibly TRBD2 on 5 matching bases. The CDR3 is 15 residues long. The V end lost 0 bases, the J end lost 6 bases, and 12 bases lay between the germline ends. In DNA form, the CDR3 reads TGTGCCAGCAGTTTAGCGTTGGGAGCGGCCAATGAGCAGTTCTTC. It encodes CASSLALGAANEQFF.

The chain carries TRBV5-1 and TRBJ2-7; 10 bases align to TRBD1. The CDR3 has 13 residues. Germline V gene sequence: CDR1 SGHRS, CDR2 YFSETQ. V lost 7 bases, J lost 2 bases, and 3 bases stayed unmatched. The CDR3 is CASGTGEPYEQYF. CDR3 DNA: TGCGCCAGCGGGACAGGGGAACCCTACGAGCAGTACTTC.

This clonotype was picked up a small number of times. The genes are TRBV4-3 and TRBJ1-1; perhaps TRBD1 as D (6 bases). The CDR3 has 15 amino acids. Deletions cut 1 base from V and 5 bases from J, with 14 bases between. Germline V gives CDR1 LGHNA, CDR2 YSLEER. CDR3 region: CASSQGQGRRTEAFF. The CDR3 coding sequence is TGCGCCAGCAGCCAAGGCCAGGGGCGCCGGACTGAAGCTTTCTTT.

The rearrangement joins TRBV12-3 or TRBV12-4 to TRBJ1-6; D call uncertain. Trimming removed 2 bases from V and 8 bases from J, with 10 bases in between. The CDR3 totals 14 residues. This CDR3 is CASSLREAHSPLHF. The CDR3 region has the DNA TGTGCCAGCAGTTTAAGGGAAGCTCATTCACCCCTCCACTTT.

The CDR3 region is CASSWDWSGETQYF. CDR3 sequence (DNA): TGTGCCAGCAGCTGGGACTGGTCCGGAGAGACCCAGTACTTC. V is TRBV5-6 and J is TRBJ2-5; a possible D gene is TRBD2 (6 bases). This CDR3 is 14 amino acids long. CDR1 and CDR2 (germline): SGHDT, YYEEEE. V shed 3 bases and J shed 4 bases, with 13 bases lying between them.

The V call is TRBV15, the J call TRBJ2-5; perhaps D is TRBD1 or TRBD2 (6 bases each). The CDR3 consists of 15 residues. The V gene lost 5 bases and the J gene lost 5 bases, with 18 bases spanning the gap. In germline, CDR1 is LNHNV, CDR2 YYDKDF (reference sequence). The chain's CDR3 is CATSSGGGSEETQYF. The CDR3 coding sequence is TGTGCCACCAGCTCAGGAGGGGGTTCGGAGGAGACCCAGTACTTC.

The CDR3 DNA is TGTGCCTGGAGTCCTGGAATGGGTTATGGCTACACCTTC. This sequence encodes CAWSPGMGYGYTF. The V call is TRBV30, the J call TRBJ1-2; D is undetermined. V was cut by 2 bases and J by 5 bases, with 12 bases left in between. There are 13 residues in the CDR3. Germline V gene lookup returns CDR1 GTSNPN and CDR2 SVGIG (reference sequence).

The chain couples TRBV20-1 to TRBJ2-4; weak D call: TRBD2 (5 bases). CDR1 is DFQATT and CDR2 is SNEGSKA in the germline V gene (reference sequence). Trimming cost V 0 bases and J 7 bases, with 19 bases left between them. This CDR3 is 16 amino acids long. The CDR3 loop reads CSARDRVGSLLNIQYF. CDR3 coding DNA: TGCAGTGCTAGAGATCGGGTGGGGAGTTTATTGAACATTCAGTACTTC.

At least ten counts were recorded for this clonotype. The chain joins TRBV5-6 to TRBJ1-5; unclear D gene. Germline V CDR1 and CDR2: SGHDT, YYEEEE. Between the trimmed V and J ends, which lost 0 bases and 11 bases, there was a span of 12 bases. The CDR3 covers 13 residues. The chain's CDR3 is CASSLGGEGAQHF. For the CDR3, the DNA is TGTGCCAGCAGCTTGGGGGGTGAGGGAGCCCAGCATTTT.

The rearrangement links TRBV28 to TRBJ1-4; TRBD1 agrees at 7 bases. The CDR3 runs to 16 residues. Germline trimming cut 3 bases from V and 2 bases from J; bases unmatched to any gene: 6. Per the germline V gene, CDR1 is MDHEN and CDR2 is SYDVKM. This CDR3 reads CASSFRRGETNEKLFF. The CDR3 DNA sequence: TGTGCCAGCAGTTTCCGCAGGGGGGAGACTAATGAAAAACTGTTTTTT.

The rearrangement uses TRBV4-2 and TRBJ1-1; 7 positions match TRBD1. Losses at the gene ends were 3 bases for V and 4 bases for J; bases not matched to a gene: 5. This CDR3 region has 14 residues. The germline CDR1 and CDR2 sequences are LGHNA and YNFKEQ. As DNA, the CDR3 is TGTGCCAGCAGCCACGCCGACAGGGTCACTGAAGCTTTCTTT. The encoded protein is CASSHADRVTEAFF.

The rearrangement joins TRBV6-2 or TRBV6-3 to TRBJ2-5, with D possibly matching TRBD1 (6 bases). Germline V gene sequence: CDR1 MNHEY, CDR2 SVGEGT. V was pared by 6 bases and J by 6 bases, with 20 bases between. The CDR3 runs 15 residues. The CDR3 loop reads CASRDRQATLKTQYF. CDR3 in DNA: TGTGCCAGCAGAGACCGACAGGCCACCTTAAAGACCCAGTACTTC.

The chain recombines TRBV20-1 with TRBJ2-7, with D tentatively TRBD1 or TRBD2 (7 bases each). The germline CDR1 and CDR2 sequences are DFQATT and SNEGSKA (reference sequence). Trimming cost V 0 bases and J 4 bases, with 13 bases left between them. The CDR3 has 14 residues. In DNA form, the CDR3 reads TGCAGTGCTAGAGATCAGGGGGGGCGGTACGAGCAGTACTTC. Residues: CSARDQGGRYEQYF.

The V call is TRBV20-1, the J call TRBJ2-5; D unclear. This CDR3 has 12 residues. Germline V lookup: CDR1 DFQATT, CDR2 SNEGSKA (reference sequence). CDR3 loop: CSARRRQETQYF. CDR3 DNA sequence: TGCAGCGCCCGACGGAGACAAGAGACCCAGTACTTC.

This chain connects TRBV27 to TRBJ2-4, with D uncertain. The CDR3 spans 17 residues. Germline V gene sequence: CDR1 MNHEY, CDR2 SMNVEV (reference sequence). The V gene lost 6 bases and the J gene lost 1 base, with 19 bases spanning the gap. CDR3 bases: TGTGCCAGCAGAACACTCACACGGACGGAGGCCAAAAACATTCAGTACTTC. It codes for CASRTLTRTEAKNIQYF.

The genes are TRBV3-1 and TRBJ2-1; D is possibly TRBD1 or TRBD2 (5 bases each). Between the trimmed V and J ends, which lost 4 bases and 3 bases, there was a span of 10 bases. The CDR3 has 14 residues. Germline V lookup: CDR1 LGHDT, CDR2 YNNKEL (reference sequence). CDR3 region: CASSRGGGYNEQFF. The DNA for the CDR3 is TGTGCCAGCAGCCGCGGTGGGGGCTACAATGAGCAGTTCTTC.